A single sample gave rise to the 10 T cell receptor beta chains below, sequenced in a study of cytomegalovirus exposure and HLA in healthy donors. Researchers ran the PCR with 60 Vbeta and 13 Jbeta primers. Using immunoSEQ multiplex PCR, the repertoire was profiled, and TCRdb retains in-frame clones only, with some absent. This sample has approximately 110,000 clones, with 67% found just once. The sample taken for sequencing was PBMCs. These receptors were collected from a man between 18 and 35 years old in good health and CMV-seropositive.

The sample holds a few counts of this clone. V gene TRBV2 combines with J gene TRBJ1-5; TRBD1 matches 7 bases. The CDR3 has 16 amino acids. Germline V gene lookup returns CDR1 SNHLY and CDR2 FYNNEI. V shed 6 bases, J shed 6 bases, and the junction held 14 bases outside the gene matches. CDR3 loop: CASRQKQGWWGQPQHF. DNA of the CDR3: TGTGCCAGCAGACAAAAACAGGGGTGGTGGGGTCAGCCCCAGCATTTT.

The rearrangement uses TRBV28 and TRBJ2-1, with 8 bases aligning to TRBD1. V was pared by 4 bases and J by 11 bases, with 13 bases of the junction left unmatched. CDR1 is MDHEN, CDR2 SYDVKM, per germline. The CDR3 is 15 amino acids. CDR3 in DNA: TGTGCCAGCAGTTCCCCAGACAGGGGTGTGGGTAAGCAGTTCTTC. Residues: CASSSPDRGVGKQFF.

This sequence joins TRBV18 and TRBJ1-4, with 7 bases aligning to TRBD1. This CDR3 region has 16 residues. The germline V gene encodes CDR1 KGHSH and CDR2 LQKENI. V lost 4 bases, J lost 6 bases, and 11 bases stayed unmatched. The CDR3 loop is CASSQQRGRTDEKLFF. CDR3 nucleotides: TGTGCCAGCTCACAACAGAGGGGGCGCACGGATGAAAAACTGTTTTTT.

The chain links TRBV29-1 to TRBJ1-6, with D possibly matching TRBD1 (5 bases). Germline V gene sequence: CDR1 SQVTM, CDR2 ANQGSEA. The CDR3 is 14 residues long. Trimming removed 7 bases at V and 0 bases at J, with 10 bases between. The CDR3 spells CSATTGSYNSPLHF. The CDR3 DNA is TGCAGCGCAACCACAGGCTCCTATAATTCACCCCTCCACTTT.

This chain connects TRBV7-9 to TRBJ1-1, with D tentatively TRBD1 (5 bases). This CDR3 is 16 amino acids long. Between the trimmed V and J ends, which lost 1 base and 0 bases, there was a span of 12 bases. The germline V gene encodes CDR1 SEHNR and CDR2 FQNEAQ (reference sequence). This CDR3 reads CASSLEQGMMNTEAFF. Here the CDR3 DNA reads TGTGCCAGCAGCTTAGAGCAGGGTATGATGAACACTGAAGCTTTCTTT.

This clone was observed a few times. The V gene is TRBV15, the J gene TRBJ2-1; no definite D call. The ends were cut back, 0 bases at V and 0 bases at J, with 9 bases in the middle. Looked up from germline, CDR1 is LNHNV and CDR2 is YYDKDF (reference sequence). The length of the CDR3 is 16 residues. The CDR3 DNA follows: TGTGCCACCAGCAGAGATCTAGTAAGCTCCTACAATGAGCAGTTCTTC. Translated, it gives CATSRDLVSSYNEQFF.

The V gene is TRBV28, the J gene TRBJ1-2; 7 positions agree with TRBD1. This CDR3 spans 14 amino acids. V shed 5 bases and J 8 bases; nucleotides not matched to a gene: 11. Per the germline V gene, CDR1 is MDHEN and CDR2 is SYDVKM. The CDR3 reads CASSPPGQAGGYTF. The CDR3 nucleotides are TGTGCCAGCAGTCCCCCAGGACAGGCTGGGGGCTACACCTTC.

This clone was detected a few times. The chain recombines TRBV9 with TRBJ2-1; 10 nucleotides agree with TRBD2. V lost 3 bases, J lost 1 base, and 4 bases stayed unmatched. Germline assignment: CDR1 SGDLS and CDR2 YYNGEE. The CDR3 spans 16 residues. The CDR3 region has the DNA TGTGCCAGCAGCGAGGTAGCGGGGGGTTCCTACAATGAGCAGTTCTTC. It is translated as CASSEVAGGSYNEQFF.

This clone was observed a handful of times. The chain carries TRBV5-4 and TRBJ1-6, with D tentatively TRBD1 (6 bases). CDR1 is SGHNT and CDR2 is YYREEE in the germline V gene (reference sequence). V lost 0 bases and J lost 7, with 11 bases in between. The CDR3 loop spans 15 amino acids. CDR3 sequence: CASSLGTAANSPLHF. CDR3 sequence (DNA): TGTGCCAGCAGCTTGGGGACAGCCGCCAATTCACCCCTCCACTTT.

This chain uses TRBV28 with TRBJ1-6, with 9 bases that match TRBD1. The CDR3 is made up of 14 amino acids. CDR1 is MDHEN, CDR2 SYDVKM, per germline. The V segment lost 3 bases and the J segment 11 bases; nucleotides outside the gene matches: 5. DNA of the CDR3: TGTGCCAGCAGTTTCGGGACAGGGCTCGCACCCCTCCACTTT. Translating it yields CASSFGTGLAPLHF.